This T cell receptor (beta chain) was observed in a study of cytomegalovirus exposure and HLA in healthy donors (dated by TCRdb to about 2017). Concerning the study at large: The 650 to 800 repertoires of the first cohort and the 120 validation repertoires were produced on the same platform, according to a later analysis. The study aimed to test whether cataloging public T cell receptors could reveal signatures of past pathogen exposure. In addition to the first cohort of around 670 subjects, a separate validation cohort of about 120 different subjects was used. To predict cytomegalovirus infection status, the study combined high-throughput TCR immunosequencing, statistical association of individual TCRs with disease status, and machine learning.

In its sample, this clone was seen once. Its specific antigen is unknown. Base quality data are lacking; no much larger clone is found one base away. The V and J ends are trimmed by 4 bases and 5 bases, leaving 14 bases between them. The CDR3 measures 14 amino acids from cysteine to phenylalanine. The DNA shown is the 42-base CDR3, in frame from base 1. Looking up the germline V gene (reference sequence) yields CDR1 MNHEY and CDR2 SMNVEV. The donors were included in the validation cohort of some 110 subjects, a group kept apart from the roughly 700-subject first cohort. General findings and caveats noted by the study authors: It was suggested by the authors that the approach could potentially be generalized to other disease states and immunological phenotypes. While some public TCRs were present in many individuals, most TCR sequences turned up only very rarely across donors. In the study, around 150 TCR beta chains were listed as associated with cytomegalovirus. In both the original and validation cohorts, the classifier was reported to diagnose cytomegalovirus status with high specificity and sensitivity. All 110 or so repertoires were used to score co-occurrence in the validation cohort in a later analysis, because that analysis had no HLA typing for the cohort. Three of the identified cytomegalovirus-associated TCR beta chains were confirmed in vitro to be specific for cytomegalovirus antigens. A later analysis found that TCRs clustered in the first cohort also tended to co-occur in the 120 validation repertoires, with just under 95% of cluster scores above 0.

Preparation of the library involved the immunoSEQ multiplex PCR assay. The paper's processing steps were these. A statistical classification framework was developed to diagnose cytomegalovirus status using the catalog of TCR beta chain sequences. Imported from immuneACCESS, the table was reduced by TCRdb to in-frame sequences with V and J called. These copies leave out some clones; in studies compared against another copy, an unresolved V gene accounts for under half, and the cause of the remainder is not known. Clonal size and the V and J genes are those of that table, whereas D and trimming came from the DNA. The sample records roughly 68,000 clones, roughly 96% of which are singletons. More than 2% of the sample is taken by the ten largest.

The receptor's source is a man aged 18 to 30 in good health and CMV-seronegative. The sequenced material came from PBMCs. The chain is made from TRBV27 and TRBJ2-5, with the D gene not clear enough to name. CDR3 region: CASSSLTVFETQYF. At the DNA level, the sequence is TGTGCCAGCAGTTCCCTCACAGTCTTCGAGACCCAGTACTTC.